The clone carrying this T cell receptor beta chain was seen a handful of times. Its antigen is unidentified. The data derive from a study of T cells after yellow fever vaccination. Conversion of TCR transcripts into cDNA relied on 5'RACE template switching, which added a universal primer site and UMIs. TCRdb redid the calling of the 5' RACE reads with MiXCR, one entry per CDR3 protein. Of more than 90,000 distinct CDR3 sequences in the sample, 7.5% to 9.5% were seen once. The CDR3 consists of 16 residues. The germline V gene encodes CDR1 MNHEY and CDR2 SVGEGT. Trimming removed 4 bases from V and 5 bases from J, with 20 bases in between. General study results and limits: On re-exposure, the response was weaker but peaked faster, at day 5 versus 15. In post-booster samples, most primary-vaccination clones reappeared (approximately 95% CD4, 75% to 90% CD8).

The sample in question was CD8+ T cells sorted from PBMCs, obtained 45 days after the yellow fever booster vaccination. The source is a man aged 30 to 39 who received the YFV17D yellow fever vaccine. V gene TRBV6-2 or TRBV6-3 combines with J gene TRBJ1-1; maybe TRBD1 (5 bases). CDR3: CASSSSMGVTDTEAFF. The CDR3 DNA sequence: TGTGCCAGCAGTTCCTCAATGGGGGTGACGGATACTGAAGCTTTCTTT.